This TCR beta chain was retrieved from a study of cytomegalovirus exposure and HLA in healthy donors. Overall study: The roughly 120 validation repertoires, a later analysis reported, used the same platform as the approximately 650 first-cohort repertoires.

Profiled with immunoSEQ multiplex PCR; TCRdb holds only in-frame clones, not every one. The repertoire holds roughly 170,000 clones, with about four fifths as singletons. Notes on the study in general: With high specificity and sensitivity, the classifier reportedly diagnosed cytomegalovirus status. The authors enumerated some 160 TCR beta chains as linked to cytomegalovirus.

As regards this clone: The antigen is not known.

The V gene's germline CDR1 is PRHDT and CDR2 FYEKMQ (reference sequence). V lost 3 bases, J lost 2 bases, and 4 bases stayed unmatched. The CDR3 is made up of 14 amino acids. The sequenced sample consisted of PBMCs. J is TRBJ2-7 and V is TRBV13; 7 nucleotides line up with TRBD1. The source of this sequence is a young woman in good health and CMV-seropositive. The CDR3 region is CASSLGDSAYEQYF. In nucleotides, the CDR3 is TGTGCCAGCAGCTTGGGGGACAGTGCCTACGAGCAGTACTTC.